This TCR beta chain comes out of a study of blood T cells in healthy people across ages. This clonotype was counted once. The antigen is not known. A second PCR of 7 to 11 cycles used a sample-barcoded 5' primer and a J-beta primer mix. TCRdb itself ran the 5' RACE reads through MiXCR, one entry per CDR3 protein. Here the sample spans more than 700,000 distinct CDR3 sequences, roughly 53% being singletons. Study conclusions and caveats: The donors' CMV status was not determined, possibly confounding changes in expanded clonotypes.

Material: blood. This TCR was recovered from a man older than 75 in good health.

The CDR3 reads CASSQGGRAENNEQFF. CDR3 coding DNA: TGTGCCAGCAGCCAGGGGGGACGAGCGGAAAACAATGAGCAGTTCTTC. The J gene is TRBJ2-1, the V gene TRBV3-1; tentative D call: TRBD2 (6 bases). The CDR3 runs 16 residues. Germline CDR1 LGHDT, CDR2 YNNKEL (reference sequence). Trimming removed 3 bases at V and 5 bases at J, with 17 bases between.